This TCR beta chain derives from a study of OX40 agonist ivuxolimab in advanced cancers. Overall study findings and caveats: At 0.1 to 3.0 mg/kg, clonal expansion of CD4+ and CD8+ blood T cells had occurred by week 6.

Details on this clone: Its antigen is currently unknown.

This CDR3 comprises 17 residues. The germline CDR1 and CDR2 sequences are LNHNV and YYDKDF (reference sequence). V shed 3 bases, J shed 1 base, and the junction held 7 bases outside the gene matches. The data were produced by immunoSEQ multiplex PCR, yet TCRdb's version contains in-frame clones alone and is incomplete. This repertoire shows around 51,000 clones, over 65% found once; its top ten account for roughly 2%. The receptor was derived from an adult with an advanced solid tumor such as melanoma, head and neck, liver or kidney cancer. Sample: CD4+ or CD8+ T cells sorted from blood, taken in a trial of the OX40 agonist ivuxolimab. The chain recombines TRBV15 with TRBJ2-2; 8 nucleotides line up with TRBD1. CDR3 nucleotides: TGTGCCACCAGCAGTAAAGACAGGGGTTGGAACACCGGGGAGCTGTTTTTT. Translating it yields CATSSKDRGWNTGELFF.